Listed here are 10 T cell receptor beta chains from one sample, sequenced in a study of T cells in Graves' hyperthyroidism and ophthalmopathy. TCR beta CDR3 regions were amplified from RNA transcripts. RT-PCR in the first round (using the HTBI primer set) targeted the TCR CDR3. From the multiplex PCR reads, TCRdb called clonotypes with MiXCR, one entry per CDR3 protein. The table has approximately 530,000 distinct CDR3 sequences, 20% seen once. Sequences were obtained from blood. Source of these receptors: a man aged 40-55 years with Graves' ophthalmopathy.

The chain carries TRBV11-3 and TRBJ2-3; TRBD2 is a possible D gene (7 bases). Germline CDR1 and CDR2: SGHNT and YENEEA. V lost 8 bases and J lost 2, with 17 bases in between. The CDR3 contains 15 residues. The CDR3 region has the DNA TGTGCCAGCTCCCCCGGCGGGGGCTACACAGATACGCAGTATTTT. This encodes CASSPGGGYTDTQYF.

This chain joins TRBV12-3 or TRBV12-4 and TRBJ1-2; D is possibly TRBD1 (6 bases). CDR3 length: 16 amino acids. V was shortened by 2 bases and J by 2 bases, with 15 bases between the two germline ends. CDR3 sequence: CASSLTGSVSNYGYTF. CDR3 DNA: TGTGCCAGCAGTTTAACAGGGTCTGTATCGAACTATGGCTACACCTTC.

The chain is built from TRBV6-5 and TRBJ1-4; the D gene is possibly TRBD1 (5 bases). The CDR3 is 15 residues long. With 0 bases removed from V and 4 bases from J, the gap between germline ends came to 9 bases. Germline lookup yields CDR1 MNHEY and CDR2 SVGAGI. The CDR3 DNA sequence: TGTGCCAGCAGTTACTCGACAGCGTATAATGAAAAACTGTTTTTT. Residues: CASSYSTAYNEKLFF.

In its sample, this clonotype was seen many times. The chain combines TRBV20-1 with TRBJ2-1; 13 bases map to TRBD2. Looked up from germline, CDR1 is DFQATT and CDR2 is SNEGSKA (reference sequence). The V gene end was trimmed by 3 bases and the J gene end by 4 bases; junction bases not matched to a gene: 12. CDR3 length: 18 residues. CDR3 region: CSARTGTSGTPGYNEQFF. CDR3 bases: TGCAGTGCTAGGACCGGGACTAGCGGGACCCCTGGGTACAATGAGCAGTTCTTC.

The sample holds many counts of this clonotype. The chain links TRBV20-1 to TRBJ2-1; 15 nucleotides agree with TRBD2. J gave up 2 bases and V 6 bases, and 2 bases lay outside the gene matches. CDR3 length: 15 residues. Germline loops: CDR1 DFQATT, CDR2 SNEGSKA (reference sequence). DNA for the CDR3: TGCAGTGCCAGGACTAGCGGGGGGGCCTACAATGAGCAGTTCTTC. It yields the protein CSARTSGGAYNEQFF.

The V call is TRBV16, the J call TRBJ2-5, with D perhaps TRBD1 (6 bases). Trimming took off 2 bases at V and 5 bases at J, with 6 bases between the two ends. From germline, CDR1 is KGHSY and CDR2 FQNENV. This CDR3 has 12 amino acids. CDR3 in DNA: TGTGCCAGCAGCCAAACAGGGGAGACCCAGTACTTC. It yields the protein CASSQTGETQYF.

V is TRBV7-2 and J is TRBJ2-1; D unresolved. The CDR3 is 15 amino acids. The V gene lost 1 base and the J gene lost 8 bases, with 15 bases spanning the gap. Germline values: CDR1 SGHTA, CDR2 FQGNSA. CDR3 residues: CASSLDVGSSDEQFF. CDR3 coding DNA: TGTGCCAGCAGCTTAGACGTGGGTAGCAGCGATGAGCAGTTCTTC.

This clonotype was observed once. One base away lies a much larger clone, so this may be a sequencing read error. V gene TRBV28 combines with J gene TRBJ1-1; D gene uncertain. The length of the CDR3 is 16 residues. Germline CDR1 reads MDHEN; CDR2 reads SYDVKM. The CDR3: CASSSPHGRPNTEDFF. The DNA of the CDR3 is TGTGCCAGCTCGTCCCCCCACGGGCGGCCGAACACTGAAGATTTCTTT.

At least ten counts were recorded for this clonotype. The chain links TRBV28 to TRBJ2-7; D is possibly TRBD2 (5 bases). CDR1 MDHEN and CDR2 SYDVKM come from the germline V gene. The germline V and J ends were trimmed by 3 bases and 2 bases, with 17 bases remaining between them. The CDR3 sequence is 16 residues long. The CDR3 reads CASSFEFRGSTYEQYF. The CDR3 DNA follows: TGTGCCAGCAGTTTCGAGTTTCGAGGGTCAACCTACGAGCAGTACTTC.

This clonotype was detected a few times. The chain is built from TRBV14 and TRBJ2-6; D perhaps matches TRBD2 (5 bases). Per germline, CDR1 SGHDN and CDR2 FVKESK. Trimming removed 3 bases at V and 0 bases at J, with 6 bases between. The CDR3 runs 15 residues. DNA for the CDR3: TGTGCCAGCAGCCACCTAGCCTCTGGGGCCAACGTCCTGACTTTC. This codes for CASSHLASGANVLTF.